These 32 T cell receptor beta chains were sequenced from one sample in a study of shared clonotypes between healthy human individuals (TCRdb year 2020). Preparation of the library involved the immunoSEQ multiplex PCR assay. TCRdb mirrors the immuneACCESS table, restricted to in-frame sequences. Some clones are absent from its copies; in checked studies, under half trace to an unresolved V gene, and the reason for the others is unknown. The sample table shows about 1 million clones, and about 75% are seen once. The ten largest clones take up 1.4% to 1.5% of the sample. The sequenced sample consisted of memory CD4+ T cells sorted from blood. The cell subset or site label of this sample denotes: CD45RA-negative fraction. These receptors came from a man aged 18 to 30 in good health.

V gene TRBV2 combines with J gene TRBJ1-2; the D gene is possibly TRBD1 (6 bases). The V gene lost 7 bases and the J gene lost 8 bases, with 17 bases spanning the gap. CDR3 length equals 13 residues. Germline CDR1 reads SNHLY; CDR2 reads FYNNEI. The chain's CDR3 is CASTAGGLGGYTF. CDR3 sequence (DNA): TGTGCCAGCACCGCCGGGGGCTTGGGAGGCTACACCTTC.

This clone was detected many times. This CDR3 is also generated by other DNA sequences in the sample. This chain connects TRBV5-4 to TRBJ2-7; 7 bases are a match to TRBD1. The CDR3 consists of 13 residues. V shed 3 bases and J 4 bases; nucleotides not matched to a gene: 4. Germline V gene lookup returns CDR1 SGHNT and CDR2 YYREEE (reference sequence). The CDR3 loop reads CASSSGQTYEQYF. The CDR3 nucleotides read TGTGCCAGCAGCTCGGGACAGACTTACGAGCAGTACTTC. The variable domain in full, completed from reference TRBV5-4 and TRBJ2-7, reads ETGVTQSPTHLIKTRGQQVTLRCSSQSGHNTVSWYQQALGQGPQFIFQYYREEENGRGNFPPRFSGLQFPNYSSELNVNALELDDSALYLCASSSGQTYEQYFGPGTRLTVT.

In its sample, this clone was seen a few times. Other DNA sequences from this sample encode an identical CDR3 as well. V gene TRBV7-3 combines with J gene TRBJ2-2, with D possibly being TRBD2 (6 bases). This CDR3 has 15 amino acids. Germline values: CDR1 SGHTA, CDR2 FQGTGA. The V end lost 5 bases, the J end lost 0 bases, and 10 bases lay between the germline ends. CDR3 protein: CASSPGLTNTGELFF. Written as DNA, the CDR3 is TGTGCCAGCAGCCCCGGACTAACGAACACCGGGGAGCTGTTTTTT.

The DNA for the CDR3 is TGTGCCAGCAGCCCGGACTCAATTGACACAGATACGCAGTATTTT. Its translation is CASSPDSIDTDTQYF. The V call is TRBV7-6, the J call TRBJ2-3; a weak D match, TRBD2 (5 bases). Trimming cost V 5 bases and J 2 bases, with 14 bases left between them. The CDR3 has 15 amino acids. Germline assignment: CDR1 SGHVS and CDR2 FNYEAQ.

With regard to this clone: Distinct nucleotide sequences in the sample also encode this CDR3. V and J are TRBV7-2 and TRBJ2-7; tentatively, D is TRBD1 (6 bases). This CDR3 contains 13 residues. V was pared by 3 bases and J by 4 bases, with 10 bases between. Per the germline V gene, CDR1 is SGHTA and CDR2 is FQGNSA. The CDR3 spells CASSFRQGYEQYF. The CDR3 DNA reads as TGTGCCAGCAGCTTTCGGCAGGGGTACGAGCAGTACTTC.

The chain links TRBV28 to TRBJ1-1; maybe TRBD1 (5 bases). V was cut by 6 bases and J by 4 bases, with 21 bases left in between. The CDR3 runs 16 residues. Germline V gene data show CDR1 as MDHEN and CDR2 as SYDVKM. Here the CDR3 DNA reads TGTGCCAGCAGCCTGCATCTACGGGGCGCCGGCACTGAAGCTTTCTTT. Translated, it gives CASSLHLRGAGTEAFF.

V gene TRBV4-3 combines with J gene TRBJ2-3, with D perhaps TRBD2 (6 bases). The CDR3 length is 14 residues. The ends were cut back, 0 bases at V and 5 bases at J, with 9 bases in the middle. Germline V gives CDR1 LGHNA, CDR2 YSLEER. CDR3 amino acids: CASSQEEGRDTQYF. CDR3 coding DNA: TGCGCCAGCAGCCAAGAGGAGGGCCGAGATACGCAGTATTTT.

Concerning this clone itself: A much larger clone differs by one base, so this may be a read error. This chain joins TRBV7-8 and TRBJ1-1; D is undetermined. The germline CDR1 and CDR2 sequences are SGHVS and FQNEAQ. V was shortened by 1 base and J by 1 base, with 4 bases between the two germline ends. This CDR3 spans 13 amino acids. CDR3 DNA: TGTGCCAGCAGCTTAGTAAGGAACACTGAAGCTTTCTTT. Its protein product is CASSLVRNTEAFF.

The chain is built from TRBV28 and TRBJ2-7, with D perhaps matching TRBD1 (6 bases). There are 14 residues in the CDR3. The V gene's germline CDR1 is MDHEN and CDR2 SYDVKM. V was trimmed by 3 bases and J by 3 bases, leaving 12 bases between them. The CDR3 is CASSLYGGIYEQYF. The CDR3 bases are TGTGCCAGCAGTTTGTATGGGGGCATCTACGAGCAGTACTTC. The full variable domain, with the rest looked up from reference TRBV28 and TRBJ2-7, is DVKVTQSSRYLVKRTGEKVFLECVQDMDHENMFWYRQDPGLGLRLIYFSYDVKMKEKGDIPEGYSVSREKKERFSLILESASTNQTSMYLCASSLYGGIYEQYFGPGTRLTVT.

J is TRBJ1-1 and V is TRBV6-6; 7 bases fit TRBD1. CDR3 length: 14 amino acids. The germline CDR1 and CDR2 sequences are MNHNY and SVGAGI (reference sequence). Germline trimming cut 6 bases from V and 5 bases from J; bases unmatched to any gene: 9. The CDR3 loop is CASRAGGDLTEAFF. CDR3 bases: TGTGCCAGCAGGGCAGGGGGAGATCTAACTGAAGCTTTCTTT.

The CDR3 loop reads CAGVGGLNTGELFF. DNA of the CDR3: TGTGCGGGCGTCGGAGGACTTAACACCGGGGAGCTGTTTTTT. The genes are TRBV2 and TRBJ2-2; maybe TRBD2 (5 bases). The germline V gene encodes CDR1 SNHLY and CDR2 FYNNEI. The CDR3 consists of 14 residues.

The rearrangement uses TRBV4-2 and TRBJ2-7; D possibly corresponds to TRBD1 (6 bases). The CDR3 extends over 15 amino acids. V shed 2 bases and J shed 0 bases, with 11 bases lying between them. CDR1 and CDR2 (germline): LGHNA, YNFKEQ. The CDR3 loop is CASSQQGSSSYEQYF. CDR3 in DNA: TGTGCCAGCAGCCAACAGGGGTCGTCCTCCTACGAGCAGTACTTC.

V gene TRBV7-3 combines with J gene TRBJ1-1; no firm D call. Looked up from germline, CDR1 is SGHTA and CDR2 is FQGTGA. V was clipped by 5 bases and J by 7 bases, with 14 bases between them. The CDR3 extends over 13 amino acids. This CDR3 reads CASSLSRAGEAFF. The DNA for the CDR3 is TGTGCCAGCAGCCTGTCCCGGGCCGGTGAAGCTTTCTTT.

The chain has TRBV15 and TRBJ1-5, with D possibly TRBD1 on 6 matching bases. The germline gives CDR1 LNHNV, CDR2 YYDKDF (reference sequence). V was cut by 2 bases and J by 2 bases, with 10 bases left in between. The CDR3 has 15 residues. The CDR3 here is CATSRHRVGNQPQHF. In nucleotides, the CDR3 is TGTGCCACCAGCAGACACAGGGTTGGCAATCAGCCCCAGCATTTT.

This clone was counted a few times. This may arise from a read error, as a much more abundant clone is one base away. The chain carries TRBV28 and TRBJ2-2; D call uncertain. The CDR3 has 12 amino acids. Trimming removed 3 bases from V and 1 base from J, with 0 bases in between. The V gene's germline CDR1 is MDHEN and CDR2 SYDVKM. The CDR3 DNA reads TGTGCCAGCAGTTTGAACACCGGGGAGCTGTTTTTT. As protein: CASSLNTGELFF.

The rearrangement links TRBV28 to TRBJ1-2; D is unclear. V lost 2 bases and J 6 bases, leaving 13 bases between the germline ends. The germline V gene encodes CDR1 MDHEN and CDR2 SYDVKM. The CDR3 covers 14 residues. The CDR3 DNA reads TGTGCCAGCAGTTTAGTAGGCAGATTCGATGGCTACACCTTC. Its translation is CASSLVGRFDGYTF.

Here the CDR3 DNA reads TGCGCCAGCAGCCAAGATCGACTAGCGGGAGGGAGCACAGATACGCAGTATTTT. Translating gives CASSQDRLAGGSTDTQYF. The rearrangement uses TRBV4-3 and TRBJ2-3; 14 nucleotides agree with TRBD2. The CDR3 covers 18 residues. Germline CDR1 and CDR2: LGHNA and YSLEER. The V and J ends lost 0 bases and 0 bases, in that order; junction bases with no gene match: 2.

This clone is a singleton in its sample. The V call is TRBV18, the J call TRBJ2-1, with D possibly TRBD1 on 6 matching bases. Germline assignment: CDR1 KGHSH and CDR2 LQKENI. Deletions cut 0 bases from V and 10 bases from J, with 13 bases between. The length of the CDR3 is 14 residues. The CDR3 spells CASSPPVFRGEQFF. In DNA form, the CDR3 reads TGTGCCAGCTCACCACCGGTGTTCAGGGGCGAGCAGTTCTTC.

V usage is TRBV7-9 and J usage is TRBJ1-3; 8 bases are a match to TRBD1. V was pared by 4 bases and J by 2 bases, with 4 bases of the junction left unmatched. The CDR3 loop spans 15 amino acids. CDR1 is SEHNR, CDR2 FQNEAQ, per germline (reference sequence). CDR3 sequence: CASSYRTGTGNTIYF. CDR3 DNA: TGTGCCAGCAGCTACCGGACAGGGACTGGAAACACCATATATTTT. Complete variable domain (other parts from reference TRBV7-9 and TRBJ1-3): DTGVSQNPRHKITKRGQNVTFRCDPISEHNRLYWYRQTLGQGPEFLTYFQNEAQLEKSRLLSDRFSAERPKGSFSTLEIQRTEQGDSAMYLCASSYRTGTGNTIYFGEGSWLTVV.

The chain couples TRBV28 to TRBJ1-2; possible D gene TRBD1, 5 bases. Trimming shortened V by 10 bases and J by 5 bases, and 17 bases separated the two germline ends. The CDR3 sequence is 13 residues long. Germline V gene sequence: CDR1 MDHEN, CDR2 SYDVKM. CDR3 nucleotide sequence: TGTGCCATCCCCGATGGTGGGGCGTATGGCTACACCTTC. As protein: CAIPDGGAYGYTF.

The V gene is TRBV11-2, the J gene TRBJ1-5, with unresolved D. CDR3 size: 17 residues. Per germline, CDR1 SGHAT and CDR2 FQNNGV. V was pared by 1 base and J by 8 bases, with 21 bases between. The CDR3, as DNA: TGTGCCAGCAGCTTAGGAACCGGCAGTGGTAGATACAAGCCCCAGCATTTT. Its translation is CASSLGTGSGRYKPQHF.

This clone was seen more than once but under ten times. The V call is TRBV6-5, the J call TRBJ2-7; 7 nucleotides match TRBD1. The CDR3 runs to 14 residues. Unmatched junction bases numbered 8, after V lost 7 bases and J lost 2 bases. From germline, CDR1 is MNHEY and CDR2 SVGAGI. CDR3 sequence: CASTRQGSPYEQYF. The CDR3 nucleotides are TGTGCCAGCACTCGACAGGGTTCTCCCTACGAGCAGTACTTC.

The rearrangement links TRBV7-2 to TRBJ2-1; 11 bases are a match to TRBD2. The CDR3 has 16 residues. Germline CDR1 and CDR2: SGHTA and FQGNSA. The V and J ends lost 4 bases and 8 bases, in that order; junction bases with no gene match: 10. The CDR3 DNA is TGTGCCAGCAGCTCCCCAACTAGCGGGGGTACCGATGAGCAGTTCTTC. Encoded protein: CASSSPTSGGTDEQFF. Full variable domain (remainder filled in from reference TRBV7-2 and TRBJ2-1): GAGVSQSPSNKVTEKGKDVELRCDPISGHTALYWYRQSLGQGLEFLIYFQGNSAPDKSGLPSDRFSAERTGGSVSTLTIQRTQQEDSAVYLCASSSPTSGGTDEQFFGPGTRLTVL.

In this sample, this clone turned up once. This sequence joins TRBV5-4 and TRBJ2-7; 8 bases are shared with TRBD1. After removal of 4 bases from V and 3 bases from J, the junction contained 9 bases not matched to a gene. Germline CDR1 reads SGHNT; CDR2 reads YYREEE (reference sequence). The CDR3 covers 15 residues. In nucleotides, the CDR3 is TGTGCCAGCAGCCCGCTCATCACAGGGGGCTACGAGCAGTACTTC. Protein: CASSPLITGGYEQYF. Combining the CDR3 with reference TRBV5-4 and TRBJ2-7 gives the whole variable domain ETGVTQSPTHLIKTRGQQVTLRCSSQSGHNTVSWYQQALGQGPQFIFQYYREEENGRGNFPPRFSGLQFPNYSSELNVNALELDDSALYLCASSPLITGGYEQYFGPGTRLTVT.

The chain recombines TRBV2 with TRBJ1-2, with 7 bases lining up with TRBD1. The CDR3 is 15 amino acids. Per germline, CDR1 SNHLY and CDR2 FYNNEI. The junction had 12 bases not matched to a gene; V was cut back by 6 bases and J by 5 bases. CDR3: CASRGGTTGIYGYTF. CDR3 bases: TGTGCCAGCAGAGGGGGCACAACAGGGATATATGGCTACACCTTC. Using reference TRBV2 and TRBJ1-2 for the parts outside the CDR3, the full variable domain is EPEVTQTPSHQVTQMGQEVILRCVPISNHLYFYWYRQILGQKVEFLVSFYNNEISEKSEIFDDQFSVERPDGSNFTLKIRSTKLEDSAMYFCASRGGTTGIYGYTFGSGTRLTVV.

Only one count was recorded for this clone. This sequence joins TRBV11-2 and TRBJ1-4; 7 positions agree with TRBD1. Trimming cost V 1 base and J 5 bases; bases outside gene matches: 7. This CDR3 has 16 amino acids. CDR1 and CDR2 (germline): SGHAT, FQNNGV. DNA of the CDR3: TGTGCCAGCAGCTTAGCGGGAGGGACAGACAATGAAAAACTGTTTTTT. Its translation is CASSLAGGTDNEKLFF.

The chain links TRBV19 to TRBJ2-5; D is unresolved. This CDR3 comprises 14 residues. Germline V lookup: CDR1 LNHDA, CDR2 SQIVND (reference sequence). The ends were cut back, 3 bases at V and 5 bases at J, with 13 bases in the middle. In nucleotides, the CDR3 is TGTGCCAGTAGTATCCCCCAGGCCTCGGAGACCCAGTACTTC. This sequence encodes CASSIPQASETQYF.

As concerns this clone: Within the sample, other DNA sequences also encode this same CDR3. The genes are TRBV5-5 and TRBJ1-5, with D maybe TRBD1 (6 bases). Germline V CDR1 and CDR2: SGHKS, YYEKEE (reference sequence). This CDR3 spans 13 amino acids. Trimming pared 4 bases from V and 6 bases from J, leaving 11 bases between. This chain's CDR3 is CASSLEGGQPQHF. The CDR3 region has the DNA TGTGCCAGCAGCCTAGAAGGGGGTCAGCCCCAGCATTTT.

The chain links TRBV19 to TRBJ2-1, with TRBD1 identical over 9 bases. Trimming at V came to 7 bases and at J to 7 bases, leaving 17 bases not matched to a gene. Per the germline V gene, CDR1 is LNHDA and CDR2 is SQIVND (reference sequence). This CDR3 has 17 amino acids. The CDR3 DNA sequence: TGTGCCAGTATCCGAGCCGCCGGGACAGGGTCGATAAATGAGCAGTTCTTC. It is translated as CASIRAAGTGSINEQFF.

V and J are TRBV4-1 and TRBJ2-7, with 7 bases matching TRBD1. Germline CDR1 MGHRA, CDR2 YSYEKL. With V trimmed by 3 bases and J by 1 base, 6 bases remained unmatched. The CDR3 is 15 amino acids. The CDR3 coding sequence is TGCGCCAGCAGCCAGAGACAGGGCGGTTCCTACGAGCAGTACTTC. Translating it yields CASSQRQGGSYEQYF.

This clone was seen a few times. The rearrangement links TRBV27 to TRBJ1-6; D gene unclear. Trimming shortened V by 2 bases and J by 0 bases, and 5 bases separated the two germline ends. Germline assignment: CDR1 MNHEY and CDR2 SMNVEV (reference sequence). CDR3 length: 15 residues. The CDR3: CASSLLSSYNSPLHF. The CDR3 coding sequence is TGTGCCAGCAGTTTACTCAGCTCCTATAATTCACCCCTCCACTTT.

In this sample, this clone turned up once. The chain employs TRBV12-5 and TRBJ2-1; no definite D call. Germline loops: CDR1 LGHNT, CDR2 FRNRAP. Trimming took off 5 bases at V and 9 bases at J, with 14 bases between the two ends. The CDR3 is 13 residues long. CDR3 amino acids: CASGPPGSSEQFF. The CDR3 DNA follows: TGTGCTAGTGGTCCCCCGGGTAGCAGTGAGCAGTTCTTC.